The 24 T cell receptor beta chains in this list originate from one sample, sequenced in a study of blood T cell repertoires in COVID-19. Sequencing used immunoSEQ multiplex PCR; TCRdb keeps in-frame clones, though not all of them. The top ten hold about 4.8% of the sample, which has approximately 190,000 clones, 65% to 85% seen once. Specimen: peripheral blood. The source of these receptors is a woman in her twenties or thirties with acute or convalescent COVID-19.

Of note for this clone: Other DNA sequences of this sample code for an identical CDR3. This sequence joins TRBV5-1 and TRBJ1-1; TRBD1 matches at 8 bases. Germline V lookup: CDR1 SGHRS, CDR2 YFSETQ. V lost 1 base, J lost 1 base, and 0 bases stayed unmatched. The CDR3 sequence is 14 residues long. This chain's CDR3 is CASSLTGGNTEAFF. The CDR3 DNA is TGCGCCAGCAGCTTGACAGGGGGGAACACTGAAGCTTTCTTT.

The genes are TRBV10-3 and TRBJ2-7, with D possibly matching TRBD2 (5 bases). Germline CDR1 and CDR2: ENHRY and SYGVKD. This CDR3 region has 13 residues. V dropped 11 bases and J dropped 7 bases, with 21 bases sitting between them. Here the CDR3 reads CAQWAGVGYEQYF. The CDR3 DNA follows: TGTGCCCAATGGGCCGGGGTAGGTTATGAGCAGTACTTC.

Only one count was recorded for this clone. The V gene is TRBV14, the J gene TRBJ2-7, with D perhaps TRBD2 (7 bases). CDR3 length: 17 amino acids. The V gene's germline CDR1 is SGHDN and CDR2 FVKESK. Trimming left V 1 base short and J 3 bases short, with 19 bases between. CDR3 sequence (DNA): TGTGCCAGCAGCCAAGCGCGGGGGCACAAAAACGTCTACGAGCAGTACTTC. The encoded protein is CASSQARGHKNVYEQYF.

The V and J genes are TRBV2 and TRBJ1-1; 8 bases line up with TRBD1. The CDR3 runs 12 residues. The V gene end was trimmed by 6 bases and the J gene end by 10 bases; junction bases not matched to a gene: 7. The germline V gene encodes CDR1 SNHLY and CDR2 FYNNEI. CDR3: CASRLGQGRAFF. The CDR3 DNA reads as TGTGCCAGCAGACTCGGACAGGGACGAGCTTTCTTT.

The chain recombines TRBV4-2 with TRBJ2-4; D is perhaps TRBD2 (6 bases). CDR1 is LGHNA, CDR2 YNFKEQ, per germline. CDR3 length equals 16 residues. V was shortened by 5 bases and J by 0 bases, with 14 bases between the two germline ends. CDR3 bases: TGTGCCAGCAGCGATAGCGGAGGCCTAGCCAAAAACATTCAGTACTTC. It specifies CASSDSGGLAKNIQYF.

This sequence joins TRBV30 and TRBJ1-2, with D maybe TRBD1 (5 bases). Trimming shortened V by 3 bases and J by 1 base, and 15 bases separated the two germline ends. The CDR3 runs to 15 residues. The germline CDR1 and CDR2 sequences are GTSNPN and SVGIG (reference sequence). The CDR3 here is CAWSRGAAYNYGYTF. CDR3 sequence (DNA): TGTGCCTGGAGCCGTGGGGCAGCGTATAACTATGGCTACACCTTC. The full variable domain, completed using reference TRBV30 and TRBJ1-2, is SQTIHQWPATLVQPVGSPLSLECTVEGTSNPNLYWYRQAAGRGLQLLFYSVGIGQISSEVPQNLSASRPQDRQFILSSKKLLLSDSGFYLCAWSRGAAYNYGYTFGSGTRLTVV.

The J gene is TRBJ2-4, the V gene TRBV18, with D possibly matching TRBD1 (5 bases). There are 14 residues in the CDR3. The ends were cut back, 2 bases at V and 9 bases at J, with 14 bases in the middle. Germline V CDR1 and CDR2: KGHSH, LQKENI. CDR3 nucleotide sequence: TGTGCCAGCTCACCATTGGGGCAGGAAAGCATTCAGTACTTC. Protein: CASSPLGQESIQYF.

This chain uses TRBV5-1 with TRBJ1-5, with D unresolved. CDR3 length: 15 amino acids. The germline V and J ends were trimmed by 5 bases and 0 bases, with 12 bases remaining between them. Germline CDR1 SGHRS, CDR2 YFSETQ. This CDR3 reads CASSRYGDSNQPQHF. The CDR3 DNA follows: TGCGCCAGCAGTCGTTACGGTGATAGCAATCAGCCCCAGCATTTT. The full variable domain, with the rest looked up from reference TRBV5-1 and TRBJ1-5, is KAGVTQTPRYLIKTRGQQVTLSCSPISGHRSVSWYQQTPGQGLQFLFEYFSETQRNKGNFPGRFSGRQFSNSRSEMNVSTLELGDSALYLCASSRYGDSNQPQHFGDGTRLSIL.

The table lists this clone with many counts. V and J are TRBV5-6 and TRBJ2-1; 13 bases agree with TRBD2. Germline lookup yields CDR1 SGHDT and CDR2 YYEEEE. J lost 6 bases, V lost 2 bases, and 8 bases had no gene match. The CDR3 sequence is 17 residues long. The CDR3 here is CASSFGLAGDLGNEQFF. For the CDR3, the DNA is TGTGCCAGCAGCTTCGGACTAGCGGGAGACTTAGGCAATGAGCAGTTCTTC.

The CDR3 here is CASSLERGTFYEQYF. CDR3 nucleotide sequence: TGCGCCAGCAGCTTGGAAAGGGGGACCTTCTACGAGCAGTACTTC. This sequence joins TRBV5-1 and TRBJ2-7; a possible D gene is TRBD1 (6 bases). CDR3 size: 15 residues. Trimming removed 0 bases at V and 3 bases at J, with 13 bases between. Germline values: CDR1 SGHRS, CDR2 YFSETQ.

The sample holds one count of this clone. The DNA of the CDR3 is TGCGCCAGCACCACCGAGACAGGACCCTATGGCTACACCTTC. It translates to CASTTETGPYGYTF. The rearrangement joins TRBV4-1 to TRBJ1-2; D is perhaps TRBD1 (6 bases). CDR1 is MGHRA, CDR2 YSYEKL, per germline. This CDR3 is built from 14 residues. Trimming stripped 7 bases from V and 4 bases from J, with 16 bases between.

This sequence joins TRBV29-1 and TRBJ1-1; 7 positions match TRBD1. V was pared by 5 bases and J by 7 bases, with 7 bases of the junction left unmatched. The CDR3 extends over 12 amino acids. Germline V gene sequence: CDR1 SQVTM, CDR2 ANQGSEA. The DNA of the CDR3 is TGCAGCGTTTTGCAGGGGGGCGGTGAAGCTTTCTTT. Translating it yields CSVLQGGGEAFF.

The chain carries TRBV30 and TRBJ1-3, with a tentative D call TRBD1 (5 bases). The ends were cut back, 2 bases at V and 1 base at J, with 12 bases in the middle. Per the germline V gene, CDR1 is GTSNPN and CDR2 is SVGIG (reference sequence). The CDR3 totals 15 residues. The DNA for the CDR3 is TGTGCCTGGAGTAAGCTCGCAGGGTCTGGAAACACCATATATTTT. Translation gives CAWSKLAGSGNTIYF.

This sequence joins TRBV7-8 and TRBJ2-2; 12 nucleotides agree with TRBD2. Per the germline V gene, CDR1 is SGHVS and CDR2 is FQNEAQ. The CDR3 totals 16 residues. V was clipped by 5 bases and J by 5 bases; unmatched bases: 6. CDR3 residues: CASSPRLAGGTGELFF. CDR3 nucleotides: TGTGCCAGCAGCCCCCGCCTAGCGGGAGGGACCGGGGAGCTGTTTTTT.

This chain uses TRBV27 with TRBJ2-2, with D perhaps matching TRBD1 (6 bases). Between the trimmed V and J ends, which lost 6 bases and 4 bases, there was a span of 15 bases. The CDR3 spans 15 residues. The germline CDR1 and CDR2 sequences are MNHEY and SMNVEV (reference sequence). CDR3 nucleotides: TGTGCCAGCAGCAACAGGGTCACGGGCACCGGGGAGCTGTTTTTT. This encodes CASSNRVTGTGELFF.

The chain joins TRBV7-9 to TRBJ1-2, with D perhaps matching TRBD1 (6 bases). The germline V gene encodes CDR1 SEHNR and CDR2 FQNEAQ (reference sequence). This CDR3 contains 13 residues. Trimming stripped 2 bases from V and 4 bases from J, with 8 bases between. CDR3 protein: CASSLQGLYGYTF. CDR3 nucleotide sequence: TGTGCCAGCAGCTTACAGGGGCTCTATGGCTACACCTTC.

The chain uses TRBV7-2 and TRBJ2-1, with D tentatively TRBD2 (5 bases). CDR3 length: 14 residues. Germline CDR1 reads SGHTA; CDR2 reads FQGNSA. Trimming removed 8 bases from V and 2 bases from J, with 13 bases in between. CDR3 sequence: CASGHAGTYNEQFF. As DNA, the CDR3 is TGTGCCAGCGGGCATGCGGGTACCTACAATGAGCAGTTCTTC.

V is TRBV6-5 and J is TRBJ1-5, with D maybe TRBD1 (5 bases). The CDR3 has 14 residues. The germline V and J ends were trimmed by 5 bases and 6 bases, with 14 bases remaining between them. Germline CDR1 is MNHEY and CDR2 is SVGAGI. The CDR3 bases are TGTGCCAGCAGTCCCACGGCGGGGGGTCAGCCCCAGCATTTT. Protein: CASSPTAGGQPQHF.

This chain joins TRBV7-3 and TRBJ1-1; D not resolved. Trimming took 0 bases from V and 7 from J, leaving 18 bases between them. The CDR3 extends over 16 amino acids. CDR1 is SGHTA and CDR2 is FQGTGA in the germline V gene. The CDR3 DNA follows: TGTGCCAGCAGCTTAACGTTTGGCAACAGTATTGGTGAAGCTTTCTTT. It codes for CASSLTFGNSIGEAFF.

The rearrangement joins TRBV5-1 to TRBJ1-2; 8 bases map to TRBD1. CDR3 length equals 14 residues. V shed 4 bases, J shed 5 bases, and the junction held 7 bases outside the gene matches. Germline V gene sequence: CDR1 SGHRS, CDR2 YFSETQ. CDR3 in DNA: TGCGCCAGCAGCCAACCCGGACAGGGTTATGGCTACACCTTC. Protein product: CASSQPGQGYGYTF.

J is TRBJ1-2 and V is TRBV9; 9 bases are a match to TRBD1. Germline CDR1 and CDR2: SGDLS and YYNGEE. J gave up 8 bases and V 3 bases, and 2 bases lay outside the gene matches. The CDR3 spans 12 residues. The DNA of the CDR3 is TGTGCCAGCAGCGACGGGACAGGGGGCTACACCTTC. Protein product: CASSDGTGGYTF.

The chain joins TRBV11-2 to TRBJ2-5, with D possibly matching TRBD2 (6 bases). The CDR3 contains 16 residues. Germline CDR1 reads SGHAT; CDR2 reads FQNNGV. V was cut by 0 bases and J by 1 base, with 12 bases left in between. CDR3 protein: CASSLDRREAQETQYF. CDR3 nucleotides: TGTGCCAGCAGCTTAGATCGGAGGGAGGCCCAAGAGACCCAGTACTTC.

The V call is TRBV7-6, the J call TRBJ1-1; the D is unclear. V was cut by 2 bases and J by 1 base, with 11 bases left in between. The CDR3 length is 15 residues. The V gene's germline CDR1 is SGHVS and CDR2 FNYEAQ. The CDR3 sequence: CASSLSLRRNTEAFF. In DNA form, the CDR3 reads TGTGCCAGCAGCTTAAGTCTACGCCGGAACACTGAAGCTTTCTTT. Together with reference TRBV7-6 and TRBJ1-1, the CDR3 gives the full variable domain: GAGVSQSPRYKVTKRGQDVALRCDPISGHVSLYWYRQALGQGPEFLTYFNYEAQQDKSGLPNDRFSAERPEGSISTLTIQRTEQRDSAMYRCASSLSLRRNTEAFFGQGTRLTVV.

This chain connects TRBV27 to TRBJ2-3, with TRBD1 as a possible D gene (6 bases). Between the trimmed V and J ends, which lost 6 bases and 1 base, there was a span of 11 bases. The CDR3 spans 14 residues. Germline CDR1 MNHEY, CDR2 SMNVEV (reference sequence). CDR3 DNA: TGTGCCAGCAGCGGGACAATCCGCACAGATACGCAGTATTTT. Translated, it gives CASSGTIRTDTQYF.